The clone carrying this TCR beta chain turned up a few times. Some clones are missing from TCRdb's copy, which holds only in-frame ones; the method was immunoSEQ multiplex PCR. The repertoire consists of about 200,000 clones, with around 84% occurring once and the leading ten covering about an eighth. The data were obtained in a study of cytomegalovirus exposure and HLA in healthy donors. Trimming took 1 base from V and 7 from J; bases not matched to a gene: 21. CDR3 length: 20 residues. The germline V gene encodes CDR1 GTSNPN and CDR2 SVGIG (reference sequence). The receptor was derived from a woman in her thirties in good health and CMV-seropositive. The specimen sequenced was PBMCs. The chain couples TRBV30 to TRBJ2-7; 14 nucleotides agree with TRBD2. The CDR3 is CAWSAHRSVPGLAGEVEQYF. CDR3 coding DNA: TGTGCCTGGAGTGCACACAGGTCGGTTCCGGGACTAGCGGGAGAAGTTGAGCAGTACTTC.